These 6 T cell receptor beta chains originate from one sample sequenced in a study of PD-1 blockade in classical Hodgkin lymphoma. Some clones are missing from TCRdb's copy, which holds only in-frame ones; the method was immunoSEQ multiplex PCR. The table has 90,000 to 100,000 clones, about 88% seen once. After autologous stem cell transplantation all patients relapsed, and prior brentuximab vedotin exposure differed between cohorts. Here the sequenced sample was peripheral blood mononuclear cells (PBMCs), taken before the second cycle of nivolumab. These receptors all come from a human donor with classical Hodgkin lymphoma.

V is TRBV7-3 and J is TRBJ2-1; tentatively, D is TRBD2 (5 bases). CDR1 is SGHTA and CDR2 is FQGTGA in the germline V gene. V lost 2 bases and J lost 0, with 8 bases in between. This CDR3 spans 15 amino acids. The CDR3, as DNA: TGTGCCAGCAGCTTAGACGGGAACTCCTACAATGAGCAGTTCTTC. It encodes CASSLDGNSYNEQFF.

This clone showed up just once. The DNA for the CDR3 is TGTGCCAGCAGCCAGCGGGCAAGGTCTGCGCAGTATTTT. It codes for CASSQRARSAQYF. The rearrangement links TRBV5-6 to TRBJ2-3, with a tentative D call TRBD2 (6 bases). The germline V gene encodes CDR1 SGHDT and CDR2 YYEEEE. V gave up 4 bases and J gave up 10 bases, with 16 bases separating them. The length of the CDR3 is 13 residues.

This chain links TRBV11-3 with TRBJ2-5, with 10 bases identical to TRBD1. The germline V gene encodes CDR1 SGHNT and CDR2 YENEEA. CDR3 size: 15 residues. The junction had 5 bases not matched to a gene; V was cut back by 5 bases and J by 2 bases. The CDR3 DNA is TGTGCCAGCAGCCCCGGGACAGGGGAACAAGAGACCCAGTACTTC. Amino acid sequence: CASSPGTGEQETQYF.

V usage is TRBV7-9 and J usage is TRBJ2-5; D is unclear. Germline V gene lookup returns CDR1 SEHNR and CDR2 FQNEAQ (reference sequence). The CDR3 is 15 residues long. V was shortened by 3 bases and J by 1 base, with 12 bases between the two germline ends. Written as DNA, the CDR3 is TGTGCCAGCAGCTTCCCCGAGACCAGCCAAGAGACCCAGTACTTC. This codes for CASSFPETSQETQYF. Supplemented by reference TRBV7-9 and TRBJ2-5, the full variable domain reads DTGVSQNPRHKITKRGQNVTFRCDPISEHNRLYWYRQTLGQGPEFLTYFQNEAQLEKSRLLSDRFSAERPKGSFSTLEIQRTEQGDSAMYLCASSFPETSQETQYFGPGTRLLVL.

The chain couples TRBV18 to TRBJ1-1, with TRBD1 matching 9 bases. Trimming cost V 4 bases and J 5 bases; bases outside gene matches: 5. Germline values: CDR1 KGHSH, CDR2 LQKENI. The CDR3 totals 14 residues. CDR3 sequence (DNA): TGTGCCAGCTCACTTCAGACAGGGGGGACTGAAGCTTTCTTT. Translating gives CASSLQTGGTEAFF.

The chain has TRBV5-6 and TRBJ2-1, with 9 bases lining up with TRBD2. The CDR3 has 17 amino acids. Germline V gene sequence: CDR1 SGHDT, CDR2 YYEEEE. With 2 bases clipped from V and 2 bases from J, the junction kept 8 bases outside the gene matches. Here the CDR3 reads CASSLPKGGRAYNEQFF. The CDR3 DNA is TGTGCCAGCAGCTTACCGAAGGGCGGGAGGGCCTACAATGAGCAGTTCTTC.